This T cell receptor (beta chain) was observed in a study of CD8 T cells in Susac syndrome. Sequencing targeted TCR beta in blood CD8+ and CD4+ T cells. TEMRA cells were FACS-enriched, while CD8+ and CD4+ T cells were negatively isolated. This CDR3 is 15 amino acids long. Unmatched junction bases numbered 10, after V lost 1 base and J lost 7 bases. In germline, CDR1 is PRHDT, CDR2 FYEKMQ (reference sequence). When the RNA was reverse transcribed, random hexamers were used with an input of about 0.5 to 1 ug. The immunoSEQ assay covered 54 Vbeta and 13 Jbeta segments for CDR3. TCRdb ran MiXCR on the immunoSEQ multiplex PCR reads and lists one entry per CDR3 protein. The sample records some 70,000 distinct CDR3 sequences, 90% to 95% being singletons.

The TCR sequence derives from a human donor with multiple sclerosis. Sequenced sample: CD8+ T cells from PBMCs. The chain links TRBV13 to TRBJ2-7; 7 nucleotides agree with TRBD2. The CDR3: CASSLEGGNLGEQYF. The CDR3 DNA follows: TGTGCCAGCAGCTTAGAGGGAGGGAACCTGGGGGAGCAGTACTTC.